This T cell receptor beta chain derives from a study of control samples from healthy donors and cancer patients. The CDR3 length is 16 residues. The germline V and J ends were trimmed by 0 bases and 3 bases, with 14 bases remaining between them. In germline, CDR1 is LGHNA, CDR2 YNFKEQ. Profiling relied on immunoSEQ multiplex PCR, and the TCRdb table lists in-frame clones only, not all of them. The sample yields 96,000 or so clones, approximately 93% seen once. The V and J genes are TRBV4-2 and TRBJ1-2; D may be TRBD1 (5 bases). The sequencing input was blood. This TCR was sampled from a man between 18 and 29 years old in good health. The CDR3 reads CASSQDQTDSYYGYTF. CDR3 DNA: TGTGCCAGCAGCCAAGATCAGACAGATTCCTACTATGGCTACACCTTC.